This T cell receptor (beta chain) was profiled in a study of radiotherapy plus CTLA-4 blockade in lung cancer. The study's findings and limits: Peripheral blood showed expansion of tumor-derived TCR clones after radiotherapy and ipilimumab. Reported findings show early blood T cell clone dynamics, with interferon-beta, best predicted response.

Sequencing used immunoSEQ multiplex PCR; TCRdb keeps in-frame clones, though not all of them. The data hold some 110,000 clones, with 78% observed a single time. As to this clone: Its cognate antigen is unknown.

The ends lost 0 bases at V and 0 bases at J; junction bases unmatched: 8. The germline CDR1 and CDR2 sequences are GTSNPN and SVGIG (reference sequence). CDR3 length equals 17 residues. The rearrangement uses TRBV30 and TRBJ2-7; 10 bases are shared with TRBD1. Sequenced here: peripheral blood, sampled from a patient treated with radiotherapy plus ipilimumab. The TCR comes from a human donor with non-small cell lung cancer who had a partial response to radiotherapy plus ipilimumab. CDR3 in amino acids: CAWSVWGQGRGSYEQYF. CDR3 nucleotides: TGTGCCTGGAGTGTTTGGGGACAGGGGAGGGGCTCCTACGAGCAGTACTTC. Supplemented by reference TRBV30 and TRBJ2-7, the full variable domain reads SQTIHQWPATLVQPVGSPLSLECTVEGTSNPNLYWYRQAAGRGLQLLFYSVGIGQISSEVPQNLSASRPQDRQFILSSKKLLLSDSGFYLCAWSVWGQGRGSYEQYFGPGTRLTVT.